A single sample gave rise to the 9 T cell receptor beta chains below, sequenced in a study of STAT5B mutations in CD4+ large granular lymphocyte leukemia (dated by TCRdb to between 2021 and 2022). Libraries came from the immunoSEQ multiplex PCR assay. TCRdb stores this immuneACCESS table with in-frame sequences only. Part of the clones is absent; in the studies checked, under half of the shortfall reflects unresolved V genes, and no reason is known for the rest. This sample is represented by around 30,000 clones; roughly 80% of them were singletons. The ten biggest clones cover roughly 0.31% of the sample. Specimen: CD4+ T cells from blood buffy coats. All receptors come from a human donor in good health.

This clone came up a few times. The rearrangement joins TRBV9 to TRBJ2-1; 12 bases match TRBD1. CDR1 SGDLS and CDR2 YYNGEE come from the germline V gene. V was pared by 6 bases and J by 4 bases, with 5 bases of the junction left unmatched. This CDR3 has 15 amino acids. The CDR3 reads CASMQGQGAYNEQFF. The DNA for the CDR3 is TGTGCCAGCATGCAGGGACAGGGGGCGTACAATGAGCAGTTCTTC.

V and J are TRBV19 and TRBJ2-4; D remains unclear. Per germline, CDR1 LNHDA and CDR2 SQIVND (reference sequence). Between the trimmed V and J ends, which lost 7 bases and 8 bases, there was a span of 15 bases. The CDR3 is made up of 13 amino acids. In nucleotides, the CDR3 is TGTGCCAGTAAGTCCCTCTTCTGGGACATTCAGTACTTC. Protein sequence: CASKSLFWDIQYF.

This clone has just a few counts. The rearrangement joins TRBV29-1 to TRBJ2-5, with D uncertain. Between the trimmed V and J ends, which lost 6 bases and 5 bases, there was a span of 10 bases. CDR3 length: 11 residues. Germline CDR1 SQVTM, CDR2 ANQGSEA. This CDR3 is CSVNARETQYF. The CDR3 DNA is TGCAGCGTCAACGCTAGGGAGACCCAGTACTTC.

In DNA form, the CDR3 reads TGTGCCAGCAGCTTGGAACGTATCACAGATACGCAGTATTTT. Residues: CASSLERITDTQYF. The V call is TRBV5-4, the J call TRBJ2-3, with D hard to call. The germline CDR1 and CDR2 sequences are SGHNT and YYREEE (reference sequence). Trimming removed 0 bases from V and 2 bases from J, with 7 bases in between. The CDR3 runs 14 residues. The whole variable domain, remainder taken from reference TRBV5-4 and TRBJ2-3, is ETGVTQSPTHLIKTRGQQVTLRCSSQSGHNTVSWYQQALGQGPQFIFQYYREEENGRGNFPPRFSGLQFPNYSSELNVNALELDDSALYLCASSLERITDTQYFGPGTRLTVL.

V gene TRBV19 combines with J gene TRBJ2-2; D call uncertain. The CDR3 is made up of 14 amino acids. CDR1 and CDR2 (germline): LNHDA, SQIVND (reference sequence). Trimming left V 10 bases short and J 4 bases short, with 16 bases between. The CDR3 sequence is CATRRGIGTGELFF. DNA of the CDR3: TGTGCCACCCGTCGAGGAATCGGCACCGGGGAGCTGTTTTTT.

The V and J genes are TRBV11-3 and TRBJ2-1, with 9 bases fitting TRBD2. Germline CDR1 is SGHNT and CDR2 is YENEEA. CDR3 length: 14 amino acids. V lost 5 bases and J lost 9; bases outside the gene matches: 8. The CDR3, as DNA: TGTGCCAGCAGCCCGAGGACTAGCGATGGTGAGCAGTTCTTC. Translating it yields CASSPRTSDGEQFF.

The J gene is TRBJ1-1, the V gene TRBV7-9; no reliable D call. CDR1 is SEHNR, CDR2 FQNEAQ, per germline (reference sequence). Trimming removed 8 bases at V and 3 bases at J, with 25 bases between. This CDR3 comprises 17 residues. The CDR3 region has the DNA TGTGCCAGCGGCCCGCCACCAAGGACTCAAAGGGACACTGAAGCTTTCTTT. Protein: CASGPPPRTQRDTEAFF.

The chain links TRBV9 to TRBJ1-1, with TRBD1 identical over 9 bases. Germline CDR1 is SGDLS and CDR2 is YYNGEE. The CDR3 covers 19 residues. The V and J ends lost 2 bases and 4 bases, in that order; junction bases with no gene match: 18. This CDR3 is CASSVDPGQGFRTGTEAFF. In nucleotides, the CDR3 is TGTGCCAGCAGCGTTGATCCGGGACAGGGATTTCGAACCGGCACTGAAGCTTTCTTT. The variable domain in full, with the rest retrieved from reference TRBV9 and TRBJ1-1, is DSGVTQTPKHLITATGQRVTLRCSPRSGDLSVYWYQQSLDQGLQFLIQYYNGEERAKGNILERFSAQQFPDLHSELNLSSLELGDSALYFCASSVDPGQGFRTGTEAFFGQGTRLTVV.

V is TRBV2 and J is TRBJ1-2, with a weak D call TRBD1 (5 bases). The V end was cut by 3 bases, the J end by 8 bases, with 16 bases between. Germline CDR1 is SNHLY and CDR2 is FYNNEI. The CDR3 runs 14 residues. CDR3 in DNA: TGTGCCAGCAGTGATCGGGCCCAAGGGGACGGCTACACCTTC. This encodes CASSDRAQGDGYTF.